These 8 T cell receptor beta chains were all obtained from the same sample, sequenced in a study of OX40 agonist ivuxolimab in advanced cancers. The data were produced by immunoSEQ multiplex PCR, yet TCRdb's version contains in-frame clones alone and is incomplete. The table records 45,000 to 60,000 clones, 75% to 85% of them present only once. Sequenced here: CD4+ or CD8+ T cells sorted from blood, sampled in a trial of the OX40 agonist ivuxolimab. The receptor source for this set is an adult with an advanced solid tumor such as melanoma, head and neck, liver or kidney cancer.

The chain is built from TRBV5-4 and TRBJ2-2, with TRBD2 matching 11 bases. Unmatched junction bases numbered 7, after V lost 4 bases and J lost 5 bases. CDR3 length: 16 amino acids. Germline-derived CDR1 and CDR2 are SGHNT and YYREEE (reference sequence). CDR3: CASSRPGLADTGELFF. The DNA for the CDR3 is TGTGCCAGCAGCCGTCCGGGACTAGCGGATACCGGGGAGCTGTTTTTT.

The chain uses TRBV18 and TRBJ2-5; D tentatively reads TRBD1 or TRBD2 (5 bases each). The CDR3 spans 13 residues. The ends were cut back, 5 bases at V and 4 bases at J, with 11 bases in the middle. Germline CDR1 is KGHSH and CDR2 is LQKENI. Here the CDR3 DNA reads TGTGCCAGCTCATCAACGAGGGGAGAGACCCAGTACTTC. Its protein product is CASSSTRGETQYF.

DNA of the CDR3: TGTGCCAGCAGTGAACGGGGGGAGGGGACCGGGGAGCTGTTTTTT. It codes for CASSERGEGTGELFF. The chain couples TRBV2 to TRBJ2-2, with 7 bases lining up with TRBD2. V lost 2 bases and J lost 5; bases outside the gene matches: 5. Germline CDR1 reads SNHLY; CDR2 reads FYNNEI. This CDR3 is built from 15 residues.

A few counts support this clone. The chain couples TRBV19 to TRBJ1-2; TRBD1 matches at 9 bases. CDR1 LNHDA and CDR2 SQIVND come from the germline V gene (reference sequence). CDR3 size: 16 residues. V was clipped by 6 bases and J by 5 bases; unmatched bases: 13. CDR3 sequence reads: CASRRIRDRDPYGYTF. The CDR3 DNA reads as TGTGCCAGTAGGAGGATCCGGGACAGGGACCCTTATGGCTACACCTTC.

The chain joins TRBV5-1 to TRBJ1-1; D gene uncertain. Germline-derived CDR1 and CDR2 are SGHRS and YFSETQ. The length of the CDR3 is 14 residues. V was trimmed by 4 bases and J by 1 base, leaving 11 bases between them. The CDR3 is CASSQYLGNTEAFF. In nucleotides, the CDR3 is TGCGCCAGCAGCCAATACTTGGGGAACACTGAAGCTTTCTTT.

The CDR3: CASSPRAGGMDEQYF. CDR3 coding DNA: TGTGCCAGCAGCCCACGAGCAGGGGGCATGGACGAGCAGTACTTC. V usage is TRBV7-2 and J usage is TRBJ2-7, with 8 bases lining up with TRBD1. CDR1 is SGHTA and CDR2 is FQGNSA in the germline V gene. The junction had 11 bases not matched to a gene; V was cut back by 5 bases and J by 5 bases. CDR3 size: 15 residues.

The chain uses TRBV7-2 and TRBJ2-1; 7 bases fit TRBD2. The V and J ends lost 2 bases and 1 base, in that order; junction bases with no gene match: 14. CDR3 length: 19 amino acids. Germline CDR1 is SGHTA and CDR2 is FQGNSA. The CDR3 loop reads CASSLTGGRGFRSYNEQFF. CDR3 nucleotides: TGTGCCAGCAGCTTAACGGGCGGGAGAGGGTTTAGGTCCTACAATGAGCAGTTCTTC.

The chain couples TRBV5-6 to TRBJ2-1, with D possibly TRBD2 on 6 matching bases. The CDR3 is 13 amino acids. V gave up 2 bases and J gave up 8 bases, with 11 bases separating them. Germline V gene data show CDR1 as SGHDT and CDR2 as YYEEEE. The CDR3, as DNA: TGTGCCAGCAGCTTCTGGCGGGGAGATGAGCAGTTCTTC. Protein sequence: CASSFWRGDEQFF.